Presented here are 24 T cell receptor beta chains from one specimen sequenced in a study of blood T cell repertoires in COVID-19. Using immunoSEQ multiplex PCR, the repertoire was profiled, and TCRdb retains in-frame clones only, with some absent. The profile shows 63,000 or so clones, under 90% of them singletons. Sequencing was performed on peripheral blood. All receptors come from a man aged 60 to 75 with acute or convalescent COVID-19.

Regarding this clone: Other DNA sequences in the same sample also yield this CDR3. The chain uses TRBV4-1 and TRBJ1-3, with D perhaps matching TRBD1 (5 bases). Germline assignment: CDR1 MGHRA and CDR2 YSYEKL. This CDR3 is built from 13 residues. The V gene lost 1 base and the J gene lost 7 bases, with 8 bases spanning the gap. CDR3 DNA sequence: TGCGCCAGCAGCCAAGGGCCAGGGAACACCATATATTTT. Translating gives CASSQGPGNTIYF.

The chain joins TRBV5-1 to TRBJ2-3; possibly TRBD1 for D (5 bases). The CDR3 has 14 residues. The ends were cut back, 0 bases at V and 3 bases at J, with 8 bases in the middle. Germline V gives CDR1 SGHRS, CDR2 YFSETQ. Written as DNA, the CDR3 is TGCGCCAGCAGCTTGGAGGGGATTACAGATACGCAGTATTTT. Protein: CASSLEGITDTQYF.

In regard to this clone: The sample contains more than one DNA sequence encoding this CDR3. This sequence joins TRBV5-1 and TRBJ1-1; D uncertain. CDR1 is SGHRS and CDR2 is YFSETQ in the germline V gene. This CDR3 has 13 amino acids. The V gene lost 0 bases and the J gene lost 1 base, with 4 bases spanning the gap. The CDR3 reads CASSLAGNTEAFF. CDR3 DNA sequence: TGCGCCAGCAGCTTGGCAGGGAACACTGAAGCTTTCTTT.

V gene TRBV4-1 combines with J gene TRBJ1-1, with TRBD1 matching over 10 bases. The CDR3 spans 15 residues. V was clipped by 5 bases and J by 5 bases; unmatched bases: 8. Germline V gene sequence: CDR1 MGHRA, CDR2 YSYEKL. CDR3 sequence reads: CASSERQGARTEAFF. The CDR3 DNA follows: TGCGCCAGCAGCGAAAGACAGGGGGCGCGGACTGAAGCTTTCTTT.

CDR3: CASSETDSLSLYGYTF. The CDR3 region has the DNA TGTGCCAGCAGTGAAACGGACAGCCTATCCCTCTATGGCTACACCTTC. This chain connects TRBV2 to TRBJ1-2; tentative D call: TRBD1 (6 bases). CDR1 and CDR2 from the germline V gene are SNHLY and FYNNEI. The CDR3 runs 16 residues. Deletions cut 2 bases from V and 4 bases from J, with 17 bases between.

The CDR3 nucleotides read TGTGCCAGCAGTGATGGACATCGCACAGATACGCAGTATTTT. Translated, it gives CASSDGHRTDTQYF. This sequence joins TRBV6-6 and TRBJ2-3, with D tentatively TRBD1 (5 bases). V lost 5 bases and J 1 base, leaving 10 bases between the germline ends. The V gene's germline CDR1 is MNHNY and CDR2 SVGAGI (reference sequence). The CDR3 covers 14 residues.

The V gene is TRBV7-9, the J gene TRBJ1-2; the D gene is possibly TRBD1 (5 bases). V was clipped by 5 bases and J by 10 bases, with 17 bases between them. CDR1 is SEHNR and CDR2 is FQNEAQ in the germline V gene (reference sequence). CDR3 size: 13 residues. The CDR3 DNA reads TGTGCCAGCAGCCCTAAGGGGTCGACCTTCTACACCTTC. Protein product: CASSPKGSTFYTF.

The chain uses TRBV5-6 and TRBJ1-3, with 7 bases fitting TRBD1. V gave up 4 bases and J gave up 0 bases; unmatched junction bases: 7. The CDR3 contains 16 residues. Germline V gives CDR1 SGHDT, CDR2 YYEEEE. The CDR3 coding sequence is TGTGCCAGCAGCCTCTGGACAGGCCGCTCTGGAAACACCATATATTTT. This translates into CASSLWTGRSGNTIYF.

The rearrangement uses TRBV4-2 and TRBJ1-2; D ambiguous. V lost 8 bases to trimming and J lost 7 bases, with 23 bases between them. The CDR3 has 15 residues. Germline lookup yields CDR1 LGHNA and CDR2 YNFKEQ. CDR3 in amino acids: CASRPPEEPKSGYTF. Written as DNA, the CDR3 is TGTGCCAGCCGACCCCCCGAGGAGCCCAAATCTGGCTACACCTTC.

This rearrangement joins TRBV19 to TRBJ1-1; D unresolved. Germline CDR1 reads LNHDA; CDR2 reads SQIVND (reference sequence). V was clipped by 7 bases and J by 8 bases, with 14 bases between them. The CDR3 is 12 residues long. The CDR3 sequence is CASKTTGNEAFF. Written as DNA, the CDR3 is TGTGCCAGTAAAACAACCGGGAACGAAGCTTTCTTT.

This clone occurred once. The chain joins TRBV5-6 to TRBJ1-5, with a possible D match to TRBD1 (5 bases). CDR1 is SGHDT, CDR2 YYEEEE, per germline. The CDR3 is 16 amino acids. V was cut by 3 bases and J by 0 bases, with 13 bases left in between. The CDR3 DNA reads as TGTGCCAGCAGCTCGCAGGGATCTTATAGCAATCAGCCCCAGCATTTT. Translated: CASSSQGSYSNQPQHF. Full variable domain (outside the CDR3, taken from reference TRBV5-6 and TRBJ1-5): DAGVTQSPTHLIKTRGQQVTLRCSPKSGHDTVSWYQQALGQGPQFIFQYYEEEERQRGNFPDRFSGHQFPNYSSELNVNALLLGDSALYLCASSSQGSYSNQPQHFGDGTRLSIL.

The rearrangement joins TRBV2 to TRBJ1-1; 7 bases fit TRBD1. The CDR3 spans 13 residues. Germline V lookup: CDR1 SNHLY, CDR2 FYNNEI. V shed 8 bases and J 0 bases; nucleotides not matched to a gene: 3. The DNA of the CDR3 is TGTGCCAGCGGGGGACAGCTGAACACTGAAGCTTTCTTT. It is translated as CASGGQLNTEAFF.

CDR3: CASSTYAGTSAGANVLTF. The DNA for the CDR3 is TGTGCCAGTAGTACCTACGCCGGGACTAGTGCTGGGGCCAACGTCCTGACTTTC. The rearrangement joins TRBV19 to TRBJ2-6; 8 nucleotides agree with TRBD2. J gave up 2 bases and V 4 bases, and 10 bases lay outside the gene matches. Germline lookup yields CDR1 LNHDA and CDR2 SQIVND (reference sequence). This CDR3 has 18 amino acids.

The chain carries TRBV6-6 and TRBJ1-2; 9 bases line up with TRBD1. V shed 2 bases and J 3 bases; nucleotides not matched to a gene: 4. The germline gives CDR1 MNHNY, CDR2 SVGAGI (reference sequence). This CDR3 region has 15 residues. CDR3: CASSYGTGHYYGYTF. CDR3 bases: TGTGCCAGCAGTTACGGGACAGGGCACTACTATGGCTACACCTTC.

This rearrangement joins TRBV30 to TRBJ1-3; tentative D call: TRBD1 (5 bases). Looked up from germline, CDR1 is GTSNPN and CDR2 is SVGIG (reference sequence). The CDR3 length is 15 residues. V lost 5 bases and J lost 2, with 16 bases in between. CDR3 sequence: CAWAAGGSTGNTIYF. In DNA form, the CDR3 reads TGTGCCTGGGCCGCTGGGGGGTCAACTGGAAACACCATATATTTT. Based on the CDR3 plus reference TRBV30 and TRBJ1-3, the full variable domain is SQTIHQWPATLVQPVGSPLSLECTVEGTSNPNLYWYRQAAGRGLQLLFYSVGIGQISSEVPQNLSASRPQDRQFILSSKKLLLSDSGFYLCAWAAGGSTGNTIYFGEGSWLTVV.

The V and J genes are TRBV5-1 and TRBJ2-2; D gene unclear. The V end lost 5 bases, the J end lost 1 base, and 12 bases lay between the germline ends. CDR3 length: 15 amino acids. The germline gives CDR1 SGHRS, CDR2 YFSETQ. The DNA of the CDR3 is TGCGCCAGCAGTTCCGACACACTGAACACCGGGGAGCTGTTTTTT. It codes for CASSSDTLNTGELFF. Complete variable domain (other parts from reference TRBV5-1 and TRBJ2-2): KAGVTQTPRYLIKTRGQQVTLSCSPISGHRSVSWYQQTPGQGLQFLFEYFSETQRNKGNFPGRFSGRQFSNSRSEMNVSTLELGDSALYLCASSSDTLNTGELFFGEGSRLTVL.

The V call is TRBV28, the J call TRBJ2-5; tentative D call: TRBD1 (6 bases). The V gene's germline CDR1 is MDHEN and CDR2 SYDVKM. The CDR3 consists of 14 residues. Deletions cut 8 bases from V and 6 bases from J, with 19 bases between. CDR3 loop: CASSTQGWVKTQYF. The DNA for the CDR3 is TGTGCCAGCTCGACCCAGGGGTGGGTAAAGACCCAGTACTTC.

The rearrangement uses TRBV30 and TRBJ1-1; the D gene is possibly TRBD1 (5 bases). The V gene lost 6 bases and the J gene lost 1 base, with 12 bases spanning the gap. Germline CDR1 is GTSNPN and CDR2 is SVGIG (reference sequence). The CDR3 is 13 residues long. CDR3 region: CACARGGNTEAFF. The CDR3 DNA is TGTGCCTGTGCCCGGGGGGGGAACACTGAAGCTTTCTTT.

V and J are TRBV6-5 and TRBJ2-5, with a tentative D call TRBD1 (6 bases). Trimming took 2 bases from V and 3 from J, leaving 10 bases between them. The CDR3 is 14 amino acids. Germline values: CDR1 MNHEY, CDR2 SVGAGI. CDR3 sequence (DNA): TGTGCCAGCAGTTACATTCAGGGGAAAGAGACCCAGTACTTC. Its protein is CASSYIQGKETQYF.

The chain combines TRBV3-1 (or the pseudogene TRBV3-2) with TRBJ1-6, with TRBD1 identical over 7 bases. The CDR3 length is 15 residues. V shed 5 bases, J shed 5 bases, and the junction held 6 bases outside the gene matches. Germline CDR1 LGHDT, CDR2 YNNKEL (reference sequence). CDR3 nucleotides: TGTGCCAGCAGCGGCGGGACAGCGAATAATTCACCCCTCCACTTT. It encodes CASSGGTANNSPLHF.

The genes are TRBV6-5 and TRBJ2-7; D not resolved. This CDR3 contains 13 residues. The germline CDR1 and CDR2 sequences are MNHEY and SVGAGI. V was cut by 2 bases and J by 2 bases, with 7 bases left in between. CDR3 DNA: TGTGCCAGCAGTTACCTGGAGACCTACGAGCAGTACTTC. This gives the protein CASSYLETYEQYF.

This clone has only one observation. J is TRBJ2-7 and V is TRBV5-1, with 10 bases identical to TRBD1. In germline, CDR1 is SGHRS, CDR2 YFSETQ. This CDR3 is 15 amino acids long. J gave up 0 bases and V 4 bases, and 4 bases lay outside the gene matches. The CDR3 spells CASSPGQGSSYEQYF. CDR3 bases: TGCGCCAGCAGCCCGGGACAGGGGAGCTCCTACGAGCAGTACTTC.

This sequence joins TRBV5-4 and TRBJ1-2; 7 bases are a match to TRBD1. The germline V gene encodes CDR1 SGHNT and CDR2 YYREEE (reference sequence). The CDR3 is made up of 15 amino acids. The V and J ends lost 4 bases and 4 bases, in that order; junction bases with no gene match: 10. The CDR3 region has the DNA TGTGCCAGCAGCGCCGACAGGGTGGAAGGCTATGGCTACACCTTC. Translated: CASSADRVEGYGYTF. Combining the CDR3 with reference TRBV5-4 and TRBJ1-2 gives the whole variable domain ETGVTQSPTHLIKTRGQQVTLRCSSQSGHNTVSWYQQALGQGPQFIFQYYREEENGRGNFPPRFSGLQFPNYSSELNVNALELDDSALYLCASSADRVEGYGYTFGSGTRLTVV.

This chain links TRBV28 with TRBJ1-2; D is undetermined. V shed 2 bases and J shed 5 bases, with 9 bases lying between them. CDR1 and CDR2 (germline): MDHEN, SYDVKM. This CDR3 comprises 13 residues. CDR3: CASSLRTVYGYTF. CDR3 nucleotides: TGTGCCAGCAGTTTACGCACAGTTTATGGCTACACCTTC.